Sequencing of this T cell receptor beta chain was carried out in a study of T cell changes during pregnancy in multiple sclerosis (dated by TCRdb to between 2017 and 2020). Study-level background: In women with multiple sclerosis, the researchers looked at how the T cell repertoire shifted as pregnancy progressed.

Details on this clone: Its binding antigen is unknown. The record has no base qualities; no much larger clone is one base away.

V ends up 0 bases short and J 3 bases short, with an unmatched junction base count of 4. The CDR3 runs 16 amino acids, cysteine and phenylalanine included. Solely the CDR3 DNA is kept, with 48 bases framed from the first base. CDR1 and CDR2 were assigned from the germline V gene as LGHNT and FRNRAP. The library relied on the immunoSEQ multiplex PCR assay. The source is immuneACCESS, and TCRdb retained only in-frame sequences with V and J called. Part of the clones is not carried over; for the studies checked, unresolved V genes explain less than half of this, and the remainder is unexplained. The sample includes under 70,000 clones, with around 90% observed a single time. The ten top clones hold roughly 6.5% of the sample.

The origin of this receptor is a female donor in good health, enrolled as a control in a pregnancy study. This receptor chain uses TRBV12-5 and TRBJ2-3, and TRBD1 aligns with 9 junction nucleotides. This sample comprised peripheral blood, obtained in the third trimester of pregnancy. CDR3 reads: CASGLVQGAHTDTQYF. The base sequence is TGTGCTAGTGGTTTGGTACAGGGGGCCCATACAGATACGCAGTATTTT.